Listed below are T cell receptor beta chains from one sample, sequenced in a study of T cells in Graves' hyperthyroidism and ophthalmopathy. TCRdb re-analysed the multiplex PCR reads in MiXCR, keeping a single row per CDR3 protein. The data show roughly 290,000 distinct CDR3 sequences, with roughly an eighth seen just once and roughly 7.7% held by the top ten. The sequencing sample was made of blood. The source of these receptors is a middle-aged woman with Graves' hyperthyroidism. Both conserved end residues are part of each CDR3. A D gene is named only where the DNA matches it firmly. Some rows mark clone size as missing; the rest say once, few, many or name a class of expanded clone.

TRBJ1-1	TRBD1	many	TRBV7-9	CASSGRTGNTEAFF	TGTGCCAGCAGCGGTCGGACAGGGAACACTGAAGCTTTCTTT
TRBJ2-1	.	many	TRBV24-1	CATSDSAKRNEQFF	TGTGCCACCAGTGATTCAGCCAAGAGGAATGAGCAGTTCTTC
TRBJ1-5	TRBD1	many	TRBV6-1	CASRATGGGQPQHF	TGTGCCAGCAGGGCCACAGGGGGCGGTCAGCCCCAGCATTTT
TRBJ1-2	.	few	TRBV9	CASTGVNYGYTF	TGTGCCAGCACCGGGGTTAACTATGGCTACACCTTC
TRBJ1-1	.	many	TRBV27	CASSPTVLNTEAFF	TGTGCCAGCAGTCCGACGGTACTGAACACTGAAGCTTTCTTT
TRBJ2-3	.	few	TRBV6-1	CASSEQGADTQYF	TGTGCCAGCAGTGAACAGGGTGCAGATACGCAGTATTTT
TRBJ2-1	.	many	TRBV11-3	CASGFPTDTYNEQFF	TGTGCCAGCGGATTCCCGACGGATACCTACAATGAGCAGTTCTTC
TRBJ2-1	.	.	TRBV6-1	CASSGLGLDEQFF	TGTGCCAGCAGTGGACTAGGGTTGGATGAGCAGTTCTTC
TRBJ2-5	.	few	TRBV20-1	CSVGWETQYF	TGCAGTGTAGGGTGGGAGACCCAGTACTTC
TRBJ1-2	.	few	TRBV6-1	CASSEDLAGGAYGYTF	TGTGCCAGCAGTGAAGATCTGGCGGGAGGTGCCTATGGCTACACCTTC
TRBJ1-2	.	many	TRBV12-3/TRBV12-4	CASSLGVEYGYTF	TGTGCCAGCAGTTTAGGGGTGGAATATGGCTACACCTTC
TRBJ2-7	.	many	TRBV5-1	CASSLEAGSPYEQYF	TGCGCCAGCAGCTTGGAGGCAGGGAGTCCCTACGAGCAGTACTTC
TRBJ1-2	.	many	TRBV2	CASRPGEIGYGYTF	TGTGCCAGCAGGCCGGGGGAGATTGGCTATGGCTACACCTTC
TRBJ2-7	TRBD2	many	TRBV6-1	CASGDYYEQYF	TGTGCCAGCGGGGACTACTACGAGCAGTACTTC
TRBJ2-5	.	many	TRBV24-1	CATSDPRTEYQETQYF	TGTGCCACCAGTGACCCACGGACAGAGTACCAAGAGACCCAGTACTTC
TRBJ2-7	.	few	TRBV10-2	CASRDPSRGDYEQYF	TGCGCCAGCAGGGATCCCTCCCGCGGGGACTACGAGCAGTACTTC
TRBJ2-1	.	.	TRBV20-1	CSARFSSASSYNEQFF	TGCAGTGCTAGGTTTTCTAGCGCAAGCTCCTACAATGAGCAGTTCTTC
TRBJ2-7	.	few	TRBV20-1	CSARGGSAYEQYF	TGCAGTGCTAGAGGTGGGAGTGCCTACGAGCAGTACTTC
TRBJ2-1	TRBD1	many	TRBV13	CASSFSPRTGYNEQFF	TGTGCCAGCAGCTTTAGTCCCCGGACAGGATACAATGAGCAGTTCTTC
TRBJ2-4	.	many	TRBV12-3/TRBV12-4	CASSLRVNLAKNIQYF	TGTGCCAGCAGTTTAAGGGTTAACTTAGCCAAAAACATTCAGTACTTC
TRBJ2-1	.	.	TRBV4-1	CASSLAYEQFF	TGCGCCAGCAGCCTCGCCTATGAGCAGTTCTTC
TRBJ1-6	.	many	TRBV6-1	CASSGGPGDNSPLHF	TGTGCCAGCAGTGGTGGACCCGGCGATAATTCACCCCTCCACTTT
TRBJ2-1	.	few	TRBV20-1	CSAEKSGTGNEQFF	TGCAGTGCTGAGAAGAGCGGCACGGGGAATGAGCAGTTCTTC
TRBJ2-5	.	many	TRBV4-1	CASSPQGIQETQYF	TGCGCCAGCAGCCCGCAGGGAATTCAAGAGACCCAGTACTTC
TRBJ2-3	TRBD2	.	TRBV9	CASSVAQLAGLTDTQYF	TGTGCCAGCAGCGTAGCTCAGCTAGCGGGCCTCACAGATACGCAGTATTTT
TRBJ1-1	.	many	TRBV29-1	CSVDGRNTEAFF	TGCAGCGTTGATGGCCGGAACACTGAAGCTTTCTTT
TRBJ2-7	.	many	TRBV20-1	CSAAAEDEQYF	TGCAGTGCAGCGGCAGAGGACGAGCAGTACTTC
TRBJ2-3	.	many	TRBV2	CASSDGTPDTQYF	TGTGCCAGCAGTGACGGGACTCCAGATACGCAGTATTTT
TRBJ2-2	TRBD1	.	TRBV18	CASSPRDRETGELFF	TGTGCCAGCTCACCCCGGGACAGGGAAACCGGGGAGCTGTTTTTT
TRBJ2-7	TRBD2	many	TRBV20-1	CSARDPRRTSGSEEQYF	TGCAGTGCTAGAGATCCGAGGAGGACTAGCGGGAGTGAAGAGCAGTACTTC
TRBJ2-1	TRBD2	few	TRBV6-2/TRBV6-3	CASRAGGSSYNEQFF	TGTGCCAGCAGGGCGGGAGGGAGCTCCTACAATGAGCAGTTCTTC
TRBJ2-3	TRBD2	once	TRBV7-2	CASSTAGLAGGPGPQYF	TGTGCCAGCAGCACCGCGGGACTAGCGGGAGGCCCAGGTCCGCAGTATTTT
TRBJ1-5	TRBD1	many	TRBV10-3	CASRGDSGGQPQHF	TGTGCCTCCAGGGGGGACTCAGGGGGACAGCCCCAGCATTTT
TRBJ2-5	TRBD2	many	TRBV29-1	CSGGGETQYF	TGCAGCGGGGGGGGGGAGACCCAGTACTTC
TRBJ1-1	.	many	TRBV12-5	CASGPGDARTEAFF	TGTGCTAGTGGGCCGGGGGACGCACGAACTGAAGCTTTCTTT
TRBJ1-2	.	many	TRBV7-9	CASSSTVRPNYGYTF	TGTGCCAGCAGCTCGACGGTTAGGCCCAACTATGGCTACACCTTC
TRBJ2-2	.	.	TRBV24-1	CATGTADGELFF	TGTGCCACGGGGACGGCCGACGGGGAGCTGTTTTTT
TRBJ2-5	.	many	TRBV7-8	CASSSPSGPSETQYF	TGTGCCAGCAGCTCCCCCAGCGGACCTAGCGAGACCCAGTACTTC
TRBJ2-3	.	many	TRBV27	CASSLRRDFTDTQYF	TGTGCCAGCAGTTTACGGAGGGACTTTACAGATACGCAGTATTTT
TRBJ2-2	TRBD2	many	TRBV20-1	CSALRNSGRESGELFF	TGCAGTGCTTTGAGAAATAGCGGGAGGGAGTCCGGGGAGCTGTTTTTT
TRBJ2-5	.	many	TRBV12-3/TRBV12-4	CASNVGTGETQYF	TGTGCCAGCAACGTCGGGACGGGAGAGACCCAGTACTTC
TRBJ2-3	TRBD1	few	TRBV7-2	CASTPGQGTDTQYF	TGTGCCAGCACACCGGGACAGGGAACCGATACGCAGTATTTT